This T cell receptor beta chain comes out of a study of CD8 T cells in Susac syndrome. This clonotype was counted a single time. RNA in amounts of roughly 0.5 to 1 ug was reverse transcribed with random hexamers. TCRdb reprocessed the immunoSEQ multiplex PCR reads with MiXCR, giving one entry per CDR3 protein. The data contain some 200,000 distinct CDR3 sequences, approximately 95% of them singletons. TEMRA cells were FACS-enriched, with CD8+ and CD4+ T cells isolated negatively. Germline V gives CDR1 MNHNS, CDR2 SASEGT. CDR3 length: 13 amino acids. V was trimmed by 3 bases and J by 9 bases, leaving 9 bases between them.

Source material: CD8+ T cells from PBMCs. This TCR was recovered from a human donor with Susac syndrome. V usage is TRBV6-1 and J usage is TRBJ1-6, with a possible D match to TRBD1 (5 bases). The CDR3 protein is CASSDDSSSPLHF. Written as DNA, the CDR3 is TGTGCCAGCAGTGACGACAGTTCTTCACCCCTCCACTTT.